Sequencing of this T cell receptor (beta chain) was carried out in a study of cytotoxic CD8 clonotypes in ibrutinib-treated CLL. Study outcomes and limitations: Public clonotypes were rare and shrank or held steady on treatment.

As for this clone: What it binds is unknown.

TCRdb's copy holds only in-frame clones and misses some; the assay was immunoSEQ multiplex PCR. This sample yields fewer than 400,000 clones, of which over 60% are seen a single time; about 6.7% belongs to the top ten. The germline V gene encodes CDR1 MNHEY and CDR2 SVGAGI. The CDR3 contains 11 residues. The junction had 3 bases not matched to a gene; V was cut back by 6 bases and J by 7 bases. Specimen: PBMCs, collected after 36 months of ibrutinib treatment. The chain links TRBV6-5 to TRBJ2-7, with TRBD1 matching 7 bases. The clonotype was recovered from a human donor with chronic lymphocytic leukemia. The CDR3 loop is CASRTGVEQYF. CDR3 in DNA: TGTGCCAGCAGAACAGGGGTGGAGCAGTACTTC.